The present TCR beta chain was sequenced within a study of T-cell memory formation after mild COVID-19. General study results and limits: Some SARS-CoV-2-responding clones were already detected in memory before infection.

This clonotype has only a few counts. What it binds is not known. CDR3 size: 13 residues. The germline gives CDR1 SEHNR, CDR2 FQNEAQ (reference sequence). Trimming cost V 8 bases and J 1 base, with 6 bases left between them. TCRdb ran MiXCR on the 5' RACE reads and lists one entry per CDR3 protein. The profile shows 350,000 to 400,000 distinct CDR3 sequences, around an eighth of them singletons. The chain is built from TRBV7-9 and TRBJ2-6, with D unclear. The sequence came from a man between 18 and 29 years old who had mild COVID-19 (a few samples of this study predate the infection). Cell type and time point are not known. Sample: PBMCs or a T cell subset sorted from them (not recorded which). CDR3 sequence: CASEVSGANVLTF. The DNA for the CDR3 is TGTGCCAGCGAGGTGTCTGGGGCCAACGTCCTGACTTTC.